These 30 T cell receptor beta chains originate from one sample sequenced in a study of blood T cell repertoires in COVID-19. Measured with immunoSEQ multiplex PCR; TCRdb has only the in-frame clones, and not every one. In the table there are approximately 450,000 clones, 70% to 90% of which are singletons. Sequencing used PBMCs or T cells enriched from blood (not recorded which). These receptors were collected from a woman aged 18 to 35 with acute COVID-19.

The chain employs TRBV5-1 and TRBJ2-7; 9 bases map to TRBD1. The V segment lost 0 bases and the J segment 3 bases; nucleotides outside the gene matches: 4. Germline V lookup: CDR1 SGHRS, CDR2 YFSETQ. The length of the CDR3 is 15 residues. The CDR3 nucleotides are TGCGCCAGCAGCTTGGATCCGGGACAGGGCTACGAGCAGTACTTC. This codes for CASSLDPGQGYEQYF.

The chain links TRBV7-8 to TRBJ1-2; tentatively, D is TRBD1 (5 bases). The CDR3 covers 12 residues. In germline, CDR1 is SGHVS, CDR2 FQNEAQ. V shed 3 bases and J shed 11 bases, with 13 bases lying between them. The CDR3 bases are TGTGCCAGCAGCTTCACCAGGGTAGGGTACACCTTC. It translates to CASSFTRVGYTF.

The chain is built from TRBV5-8 and TRBJ2-7; D gene unclear. Trimming removed 2 bases from V and 4 bases from J, with 4 bases in between. CDR3 size: 11 residues. Germline V gene lookup returns CDR1 SGHTS and CDR2 YDEGEE. The CDR3 is CASSFRYEQYF. The CDR3 nucleotides read TGTGCCAGCAGCTTCCGGTACGAGCAGTACTTC. Filled out from reference TRBV5-8 and TRBJ2-7, the complete variable domain reads EAGVTQSPTHLIKTRGQQATLRCSPISGHTSVYWYQQALGLGLQFLLWYDEGEERNRGNFPPRFSGRQFPNYSSELNVNALELEDSALYLCASSFRYEQYFGPGTRLTVT.

The genes are TRBV7-2 and TRBJ2-5, with 8 bases lining up with TRBD2. The germline V gene has CDR1 SGHTA and CDR2 FQGNSA. This CDR3 spans 17 amino acids. J lost 4 bases, V lost 1 base, and 11 bases had no gene match. The CDR3 bases are TGTGCCAGCAGCTTAGTGTTTTACGGGAGGGCCCGAGAGACCCAGTACTTC. It codes for CASSLVFYGRARETQYF.

The rearrangement links TRBV3-1 (or the pseudogene TRBV3-2) to TRBJ2-5; TRBD2 is a possible D gene (6 bases). V was trimmed by 0 bases and J by 4 bases, leaving 15 bases between them. The CDR3 loop spans 16 amino acids. Per germline, CDR1 LGHDT and CDR2 YNNKEL (reference sequence). In nucleotides, the CDR3 is TGTGCCAGCAGCCAAGATTCTGGAGGGCGGACAGAGACCCAGTACTTC. Translating it yields CASSQDSGGRTETQYF.

This chain links TRBV24-1 with TRBJ1-5; D is perhaps TRBD1 (5 bases). CDR1 is KGHDR and CDR2 is SFDVKD in the germline V gene. V was trimmed by 3 bases and J by 7 bases, leaving 12 bases between them. The CDR3 is 14 amino acids. The CDR3 coding sequence is TGTGCCACCAGTGATCAGGGTATGGAGCAGCCCCAGCATTTT. Its translation is CATSDQGMEQPQHF.

This chain connects TRBV3-1 (or the pseudogene TRBV3-2) to TRBJ1-2; no reliable D call. The CDR3 length is 15 residues. V was trimmed by 1 base and J by 2 bases, leaving 11 bases between them. Germline V gene sequence: CDR1 LGHDT, CDR2 YNNKEL (reference sequence). The CDR3 loop reads CASSQGPGSNYGYTF. The CDR3 DNA reads as TGTGCCAGCAGCCAAGGTCCGGGATCCAACTATGGCTACACCTTC.

This clone was seen just once. J is TRBJ2-5 and V is TRBV7-8; 7 positions agree with TRBD2. V shed 3 bases and J 3 bases; nucleotides not matched to a gene: 7. Germline lookup yields CDR1 SGHVS and CDR2 FQNEAQ. The CDR3 loop spans 15 amino acids. CDR3 nucleotide sequence: TGTGCCAGCAGCTTGGGGACTGGGAGGGAAGAGACCCAGTACTTC. As protein: CASSLGTGREETQYF.

This clone occurred a few times. This rearrangement joins TRBV7-9 to TRBJ1-3, with unresolved D. V shed 2 bases and J shed 0 bases, with 17 bases lying between them. The CDR3 covers 18 residues. Germline values: CDR1 SEHNR, CDR2 FQNEAQ (reference sequence). The CDR3 DNA is TGTGCCAGCAGCTTATCGCTTTTAGTCGAGAACTCTGGAAACACCATATATTTT. This sequence encodes CASSLSLLVENSGNTIYF.

J is TRBJ1-6 and V is TRBV27; 8 bases agree with TRBD1. Looked up from germline, CDR1 is MNHEY and CDR2 is SMNVEV (reference sequence). The junction had 11 bases not matched to a gene; V was cut back by 6 bases and J by 1 base. The CDR3 consists of 18 residues. The CDR3 nucleotides read TGTGCCAGCAGATCTGGACAGGGAGGAGTTTCCTATAATTCACCCCTCCACTTT. It codes for CASRSGQGGVSYNSPLHF.

The rearrangement uses TRBV11-3 and TRBJ2-2; 11 bases agree with TRBD1. The CDR3 runs 16 residues. V shed 4 bases, J shed 6 bases, and the junction held 7 bases outside the gene matches. Germline-derived CDR1 and CDR2 are SGHNT and YENEEA. The CDR3 sequence is CASSSPRTGGSGELFF. CDR3 nucleotides: TGTGCCAGCAGCTCCCCTAGGACAGGGGGCTCCGGGGAGCTGTTTTTT.

A few counts support this clone. The chain links TRBV7-2 to TRBJ2-5; possibly TRBD2 for D (6 bases). The germline V and J ends were trimmed by 2 bases and 2 bases, with 15 bases remaining between them. The germline gives CDR1 SGHTA, CDR2 FQGNSA. The CDR3 has 16 residues. In nucleotides, the CDR3 is TGTGCCAGCAGCTTAATGGAGGGTTGGGGGCAAGAGACCCAGTACTTC. Its protein is CASSLMEGWGQETQYF.

The chain joins TRBV5-4 to TRBJ2-2, with 9 positions matching TRBD1. The CDR3 covers 15 residues. V lost 4 bases to trimming and J lost 3 bases; unmatched junction nucleotides: 4. Germline assignment: CDR1 SGHNT and CDR2 YYREEE (reference sequence). The CDR3 reads CASSTGQGHTGELFF. CDR3 nucleotide sequence: TGTGCCAGCAGCACGGGACAGGGACACACCGGGGAGCTGTTTTTT.

V and J are TRBV10-1 and TRBJ2-5, with 9 bases aligning to TRBD2. Germline lookup yields CDR1 WNHNN and CDR2 SYGVQD (reference sequence). The length of the CDR3 is 15 residues. V gave up 1 base and J gave up 5 bases; unmatched junction bases: 5. In DNA form, the CDR3 reads TGCGCCAGCAGTGAGTTTTTAGCGGGAGTCGAGACCCAGTACTTC. Translation gives CASSEFLAGVETQYF.

The rearrangement joins TRBV10-2 to TRBJ1-2; D gene uncertain. The CDR3 is made up of 13 amino acids. Germline V gene lookup returns CDR1 WSHSY and CDR2 SAAADI. Trimming removed 6 bases from V and 3 bases from J, with 11 bases in between. DNA for the CDR3: TGCGCCAGCAGAATGACGGAGGACTATGGCTACACCTTC. It codes for CASRMTEDYGYTF.

The CDR3 region is CASSVMAGRSNTQYF. The CDR3 nucleotides read TGTGCCAGTAGTGTAATGGCTGGGAGGTCCAATACGCAGTATTTT. The chain is built from TRBV19 and TRBJ2-3; D is possibly TRBD2 (6 bases). Germline CDR1 is LNHDA and CDR2 is SQIVND (reference sequence). The CDR3 is made up of 15 amino acids. V lost 5 bases and J lost 7, with 19 bases in between.

This sequence joins TRBV7-6 and TRBJ2-7, with 8 bases identical to TRBD2. The germline V gene encodes CDR1 SGHVS and CDR2 FNYEAQ. V trimming: 0 bases; J trimming: 4 bases; junction bases outside the gene matches: 14. The length of the CDR3 is 18 residues. CDR3 sequence (DNA): TGTGCCAGCAGCTTAGCGGCTCCGACTAGCGACGTTTTGTACGAGCAGTACTTC. Translating it yields CASSLAAPTSDVLYEQYF.

The chain has TRBV9 and TRBJ1-3; D is perhaps TRBD1 (6 bases). V lost 3 bases and J lost 4, with 14 bases in between. The CDR3 is made up of 15 amino acids. CDR1 and CDR2 (germline): SGDLS, YYNGEE. The CDR3 nucleotides read TGTGCCAGCAGCGCCGAGGGGGTTGGAGGAAACACCATATATTTT. Residues: CASSAEGVGGNTIYF.

This clone was counted between two and nine times. The chain carries TRBV29-1 and TRBJ1-2; the match to TRBD1 covers 9 bases. V dropped 6 bases and J dropped 2; count of bases not matched to a gene: 4. Germline values: CDR1 SQVTM, CDR2 ANQGSEA. The CDR3 consists of 13 residues. CDR3 residues: CSVWTGENYGYTF. The CDR3 DNA reads TGCAGCGTCTGGACAGGGGAAAACTATGGCTACACCTTC.

The gene calls are TRBV6-5 and TRBJ1-1; unclear D gene. The CDR3 sequence is 16 residues long. The germline gives CDR1 MNHEY, CDR2 SVGAGI. The germline V and J ends were trimmed by 0 bases and 6 bases, with 17 bases remaining between them. CDR3 sequence (DNA): TGTGCCAGCAGTTACTCGATTCGGGAGAGAACATCTGAAGCTTTCTTT. Protein: CASSYSIRERTSEAFF.

The rearrangement links TRBV6-2 or TRBV6-3 to TRBJ2-7; 7 positions agree with TRBD1. The CDR3 is made up of 14 amino acids. Germline CDR1 and CDR2: MNHEY and SVGEGT. The trim removed 2 bases at V and 2 bases at J, leaving 3 bases unmatched. DNA for the CDR3: TGTGCCAGCAGTTACGATACAGGGGCCTACGAGCAGTACTTC. This gives the protein CASSYDTGAYEQYF.

The rearrangement joins TRBV4-3 to TRBJ1-1; TRBD1 aligns across 9 bases. V lost 1 base, J lost 4 bases, and 4 bases stayed unmatched. Germline CDR1 is LGHNA and CDR2 is YSLEER. The CDR3 is 15 residues long. CDR3 in amino acids: CASSQAGTGFTEAFF. The CDR3, as DNA: TGCGCCAGCAGCCAAGCCGGGACAGGGTTCACTGAAGCTTTCTTT.

This chain uses TRBV9 with TRBJ1-2; 7 nucleotides align to TRBD1. J was trimmed by 6 bases and V by 0 bases; bases with no gene match: 11. Germline lookup yields CDR1 SGDLS and CDR2 YYNGEE. The CDR3 extends over 16 amino acids. The chain's CDR3 is CASSVDGGTARDGYTF. CDR3 nucleotides: TGTGCCAGCAGCGTAGATGGTGGGACAGCCAGAGATGGCTACACCTTC.

The chain links TRBV24-1 to TRBJ2-1; TRBD2 matches 8 bases. V trimming: 6 bases; J trimming: 7 bases; junction bases outside the gene matches: 10. Germline values: CDR1 KGHDR, CDR2 SFDVKD. The CDR3 contains 15 residues. This chain's CDR3 is CATSSAAGARNEQFF. CDR3 nucleotide sequence: TGTGCCACCAGTAGTGCAGCGGGAGCCAGGAATGAGCAGTTCTTC.

DNA of the CDR3: TGCAGCGTTGTCCAGGGGGGAGGAGGAGAGACCCAGTACTTC. It encodes CSVVQGGGGETQYF. The chain links TRBV29-1 to TRBJ2-5; a weak D match, TRBD1 (7 bases). Per the germline V gene, CDR1 is SQVTM and CDR2 is ANQGSEA. This CDR3 is 14 amino acids long. The V gene lost 4 bases and the J gene lost 4 bases, with 16 bases spanning the gap.

This clone was recorded only once. The chain links TRBV7-9 to TRBJ2-1; the D is unclear. Per the germline V gene, CDR1 is SEHNR and CDR2 is FQNEAQ (reference sequence). The V end lost 5 bases, the J end lost 9 bases, and 8 bases lay between the germline ends. The CDR3 has 11 residues. The CDR3 sequence: CASSRRGEQFF. CDR3 DNA: TGTGCCAGCAGCCGCAGAGGTGAGCAGTTCTTC.

To note about this clone: The germline gene is not matched at one end of the junction; a read error may be the cause. The chain has TRBV5-1 and TRBJ1-6; TRBD1 matches 9 bases. Germline values: CDR1 SGHRS, CDR2 YFSETQ. The length of the CDR3 is 14 residues. For the CDR3, the DNA is TGCGCCAGCAGGTTGGGACAGGGAAATTCACCCCTCCACTTT. The encoded protein is CASRLGQGNSPLHF.

Note on this clone: Other DNA sequences in the sample encode the same CDR3. The chain carries TRBV28 and TRBJ1-2, with 8 bases aligning to TRBD1. The V and J ends lost 4 bases and 2 bases, in that order; junction bases with no gene match: 6. Germline V CDR1 and CDR2: MDHEN, SYDVKM. This CDR3 has 15 residues. The CDR3 sequence: CASSYPGQGNYGYTF. In DNA form, the CDR3 reads TGTGCCAGCAGTTATCCAGGACAGGGCAACTATGGCTACACCTTC.

The chain uses TRBV13 and TRBJ2-2, with a weak D call TRBD2 (6 bases). The V and J ends lost 4 bases and 1 base respectively, with 13 bases between them. The CDR3 totals 16 residues. The germline gives CDR1 PRHDT, CDR2 FYEKMQ (reference sequence). CDR3 bases: TGTGCCAGCAGCTCAGGAGTGGGGGGGAACACCGGGGAGCTGTTTTTT. The encoded protein is CASSSGVGGNTGELFF.

This rearrangement joins TRBV19 to TRBJ1-2; 9 bases agree with TRBD1. V gave up 6 bases and J gave up 7 bases; unmatched junction bases: 15. Germline loops: CDR1 LNHDA, CDR2 SQIVND (reference sequence). The CDR3 runs 16 residues. The CDR3 DNA sequence: TGTGCCAGTAGCGACTCGGGACAGGGCGAGCTCTCTGGCTACACCTTC. Translated, it gives CASSDSGQGELSGYTF.